These 2 T cell receptor beta chains were all obtained from the same sample, sequenced in a study of blood T cell repertoires in COVID-19. Profiled with immunoSEQ multiplex PCR; TCRdb holds only in-frame clones, not every one. The sample holds under 200,000 clones, 70% to 90% seen once. Sample: peripheral blood. These receptors all stem from a man between 60 and 75 years old with active or convalescent COVID-19.

There are a few counts of this clone. The rearrangement joins TRBV6-6 to TRBJ2-7; TRBD1 agrees at 7 bases. Germline values: CDR1 MNHNY, CDR2 SVGAGI (reference sequence). The CDR3 extends over 14 amino acids. V was pared by 6 bases and J by 6 bases, with 11 bases of the junction left unmatched. As DNA, the CDR3 is TGTGCCAGCAGGCGTCCCGGGACAGTTCCCGAGCAGTACTTC. Translated, it gives CASRRPGTVPEQYF.

Only one count was recorded for this clone. V and J are TRBV6-6 and TRBJ2-7; D might be TRBD1 (5 bases). Germline lookup yields CDR1 MNHNY and CDR2 SVGAGI (reference sequence). V dropped 2 bases and J dropped 0 bases, with 14 bases sitting between them. The CDR3 has 16 amino acids. The CDR3, as DNA: TGTGCCAGCAGTTACGGTTCGGACACTCTCTCCTACGAGCAGTACTTC. Protein sequence: CASSYGSDTLSYEQYF.